This is a list of T cell receptor beta chains from one sample in a study of blood T cell repertoires in COVID-19. This table comes from immunoSEQ multiplex PCR, and its TCRdb copy is limited to in-frame clones, with some not included. In the table there are more than 95,000 clones, about 89% of which are singletons. The sample was peripheral blood. The receptor source for this set is a human donor in a cohort sampled during active COVID-19. CDR3s include the opening cysteine and the closing phenylalanine or tryptophan. A D gene is named only where the DNA matches it firmly. Clone sizes are given selectively: once, few, many, or a class where the clone is expanded.

clone_size d_call j_call cdr3_length v_call cdr3_aa cdr3_nt
few NA TRBJ2-7 12 TRBV6-5 CASSFLGAEQYF TGTGCCAGCAGTTTTCTAGGGGCCGAGCAGTACTTC
NA NA TRBJ2-1 14 TRBV12-5 CASGLVGGEVGQFF TGTGCTAGTGGCCTTGTAGGGGGGGAAGTGGGGCAGTTCTTC
NA TRBD1 TRBJ2-5 14 TRBV27 CASSSQDRAKTQYF TGTGCCAGCAGTTCACAAGACAGGGCTAAGACCCAGTACTTC
NA NA TRBJ1-5 15 TRBV18 CASSPFGNNNQPQHF TGTGCCAGCTCACCTTTTGGCAACAACAATCAGCCCCAGCATTTT
NA NA TRBJ2-5 15 TRBV7-7 CASSLGRTIQETQYF TGTGCTAGCAGCTTAGGGAGGACCATACAAGAGACCCAGTACTTC
NA NA TRBJ1-2 15 TRBV3-1/TRBV3-2 CASSQGTGIKDGYTF TGTGCCAGCAGCCAAGGGACGGGGATTAAGGATGGCTACACCTTC
NA NA TRBJ2-2 13 TRBV11-2 CASSIKAPGGLFF TGTGCCAGCAGCATTAAGGCCCCCGGGGGGCTGTTTTTT
NA NA TRBJ1-3 14 TRBV7-9 CASSPRVSGNTIYF TGTGCCAGCAGCCCCAGGGTTTCTGGAAACACCATATATTTT
NA NA TRBJ2-3 11 TRBV20-1 CSASLGATQYF TGCAGTGCTAGTCTAGGGGCGACGCAGTATTTT
once NA TRBJ2-6 15 TRBV28 CASRARGSGANVLTF TGTGCCAGCAGGGCTCGGGGCTCTGGGGCCAACGTCCTGACTTTC
NA TRBD1 TRBJ1-1 16 TRBV15 CATSRPIGRQGFTTFF TGTGCCACCAGCAGACCGATTGGGCGACAGGGATTCACAACTTTCTTT
NA NA TRBJ1-2 17 TRBV21-1 CASSNSGQGAPVYGYTF TGTGCCAGCAGCAACTCGGGACAGGGGGCGCCGGTCTATGGCTACACCTTC
NA NA TRBJ1-5 14 TRBV6-6 CASSKGYSNQPQHF TGTGCCAGCAGTAAGGGGTATAGCAATCAGCCCCAGCATTTT
NA NA TRBJ1-1 13 TRBV7-2 CASSAAGGTEAFF TGTGCCAGCAGCGCCGCCGGGGGGACTGAAGCTTTCTTT
NA NA TRBJ1-5 13 TRBV2 CASRQTSNQPQHF TGTGCCAGCAGACAGACTAGCAATCAGCCCCAGCATTTT
NA NA TRBJ2-2 16 TRBV27 CASSPPRQANTGELFF TGTGCCAGCAGTCCCCCCAGACAGGCGAACACCGGGGAGCTGTTTTTT
NA TRBD1 TRBJ1-4 14 TRBV7-8 CASKDRGGGEKLFF TGTGCCAGCAAGGACAGGGGCGGGGGTGAAAAACTGTTTTTT
NA TRBD1 TRBJ2-7 15 TRBV3-1/TRBV3-2 CASSQGPGQGYEQYF TGTGCCAGCAGCCAAGGTCCGGGACAGGGCTACGAGCAGTACTTC
NA TRBD2 TRBJ2-1 17 TRBV2 CATEPGLAGGPHNEQFF TGTGCTACCGAACCGGGACTAGCGGGGGGGCCTCACAATGAGCAGTTCTTC
NA NA TRBJ2-1 13 TRBV4-1 CASSPHQGNEQFF TGCGCCAGCAGCCCGCATCAGGGAAATGAGCAGTTCTTC
NA NA TRBJ2-2 18 TRBV23-1 CASSPLPPQAKNTGELFF TGCGCCAGCAGTCCCCTCCCCCCACAGGCGAAAAACACCGGGGAGCTGTTTTTT
NA NA TRBJ2-2 14 TRBV7-3 CASSLNLGAGELFF TGTGCCAGCAGCTTAAATCTAGGGGCCGGGGAGCTGTTTTTT
NA NA TRBJ2-2 12 TRBV12-3/TRBV12-4 CASSFVGGELFF TGTGCCAGCAGTTTTGTCGGCGGGGAGCTGTTTTTT
NA NA TRBJ2-1 16 TRBV5-1 CASSIPFGGGADEQFF TGCGCCAGCAGCATCCCGTTTGGAGGGGGGGCCGATGAGCAGTTCTTC
NA NA TRBJ1-5 14 TRBV12-5 CASGLSTGIQPQHF TGTGCTAGTGGTTTGTCCACAGGGATACAGCCCCAGCATTTT
NA TRBD1 TRBJ1-3 15 TRBV4-1 CASSPPGQPYYTIYF TGCGCCAGCAGCCCTCCGGGACAGCCGTACTACACCATATATTTT
NA TRBD2 TRBJ2-5 15 TRBV7-3 CASSPGTSSLETQYF TGTGCCAGCAGCCCCGGGACTAGCTCGTTGGAGACCCAGTACTTC
NA TRBD2 TRBJ2-1 17 TRBV4-1 CASSPSGGSYSYNEQFF TGCGCCAGCAGCCCTAGCGGGGGGTCCTACTCCTACAATGAGCAGTTCTTC